This T cell receptor (beta chain) stems from a study of shared clonotypes between healthy human individuals. Evenly divided among several immunoSEQ plates was the genomic DNA of each subset. Unsorted PBMC DNA underwent sequencing on ten immunoSEQ deep assay plates. Here immunoSEQ multiplex PCR was the method, and the copy in TCRdb shows in-frame clones only, minus some. The repertoire has some 470,000 clones, 60% to 85% of them found once; the top ten carry approximately 13%. Germline loops: CDR1 GTSNPN, CDR2 SVGIG (reference sequence). This CDR3 has 16 residues. Trimming removed 2 bases at V and 4 bases at J, with 18 bases between.

The sequenced sample consisted of PBMCs. This sequence originates from a woman aged 40 to 50 in good health. Some clones in this sample may be carry-over from other donors' samples. The gene calls are TRBV30 and TRBJ2-1; maybe TRBD1 (8 bases). The CDR3 DNA reads TGTGCCTGGAGTACAAACAGGGGGGGGAGGTACAATGAGCAGTTCTTC. The encoded protein is CAWSTNRGGRYNEQFF.